The 28 T cell receptor beta chains below were found in one sample sequenced in a study of post-analysis software for immune sequencing data. Whole-study results and caveats: Patients carried roughly five TRBV segments more frequently than controls did, and TRBV5-6, TRBV5-1 and TRBV20-1 were among them.

Their recognized antigens are unknown. cDNA libraries of TCR beta carried unique molecular identifiers. TCRdb analysed the PCR reads with MiXCR anew, one entry per CDR3 protein. The sample holds 750,000 to 950,000 distinct CDR3 sequences, roughly 50% seen once. Sequences were obtained from blood. These receptors all come from a girl under 18 with multiple sclerosis.

This clonotype was observed once. The V gene is TRBV29-1, the J gene TRBJ2-2; 9 nucleotides match TRBD1. This CDR3 is 13 amino acids long. Germline V CDR1 and CDR2: SQVTM, ANQGSEA. Here the CDR3 DNA reads TGCAGTACCGGGACAGGGTCGACCGGGGAGCTGTTTTTT. Protein sequence: CSTGTGSTGELFF.

This clonotype was counted only a few times. This chain connects TRBV4-1 to TRBJ2-4; no clear D gene. Germline CDR1 is MGHRA and CDR2 is YSYEKL. The germline V and J ends were trimmed by 3 bases and 0 bases, with 9 bases remaining between them. There are 15 residues in the CDR3. CDR3 sequence reads: CASSQSGIAKNIQYF. The CDR3 DNA follows: TGCGCCAGCAGCCAGTCTGGGATAGCCAAAAACATTCAGTACTTC.

Written as DNA, the CDR3 is TGTGCCAGCACCCTGACCGGGACAGGGTCCTACGAGCAGTACTTC. It translates to CASTLTGTGSYEQYF. V gene TRBV4-2 combines with J gene TRBJ2-4; 9 positions agree with TRBD1. TRBJ2-7 explains the end of the DNA better; the J call may be wrong. CDR1 is LGHNA, CDR2 YNFKEQ, per germline. The CDR3 contains 15 residues.

This clonotype was seen only a few times. V is TRBV12-3 or TRBV12-4 and J is TRBJ2-4; D not resolved. The J call may be incorrect, as the DNA end agrees better with TRBJ2-5. This CDR3 is 15 amino acids long. The DNA for the CDR3 is TGTGCCAGCAGTCCGCCGGGTCCCGGTGGGGAGACCCAGTACTTC. Protein product: CASSPPGPGGETQYF.

Comment on this clonotype: The junction differs from germline at one of its ends, possibly a read error. The chain joins TRBV20-1 to TRBJ1-2, with 9 positions matching TRBD1. The CDR3 has 15 residues. Germline V gene sequence: CDR1 DFQATT, CDR2 SNEGSKA (reference sequence). The CDR3, as DNA: TGCAGTGCTAGAGAAACTAGGGACAGGGCATATGGCTACACTTTC. Amino acids: CSARETRDRAYGYTF.

The genes are TRBV10-3 and TRBJ1-5; possibly TRBD1 for D (5 bases). The V gene's germline CDR1 is ENHRY and CDR2 SYGVKD. The CDR3 is made up of 14 amino acids. V was clipped by 10 bases and J by 1 base, with 14 bases between them. The CDR3 sequence: CATQGTGSNQPQHF. For the CDR3, the DNA is TGTGCCACACAAGGGACGGGGAGCAATCAGCCCCAGCATTTT.

This rearrangement joins TRBV18 to TRBJ1-1; D may be TRBD1 (6 bases). There are 15 residues in the CDR3. V lost 5 bases and J lost 1, with 14 bases in between. Germline V CDR1 and CDR2: KGHSH, LQKENI. The CDR3 sequence is CASSSNPDRNTEAFF. CDR3 sequence (DNA): TGTGCCAGCTCATCGAACCCGGACAGGAACACTGAAGCTTTCTTT. Variable domain in full (rest from reference TRBV18 and TRBJ1-1): NAGVMQNPRHLVRRRGQEARLRCSPMKGHSHVYWYRQLPEEGLKFMVYLQKENIIDESGMPKERFSAEFPKEGPSILRIQQVVRGDSAAYFCASSSNPDRNTEAFFGQGTRLTVV.

The V call is TRBV25-1, the J call TRBJ2-5; 7 bases agree with TRBD2. The CDR3 is made up of 16 amino acids. J gave up 1 base and V 0 bases, and 5 bases lay outside the gene matches. The germline CDR1 and CDR2 sequences are MGHDK and SYGVNS. CDR3 in DNA: TGTGCCAGCAGTGAATACGCGGGCGGGGGCCAAGAGACCCAGTACTTC. Translation gives CASSEYAGGGQETQYF.

The chain combines TRBV29-1 with TRBJ2-3; D uncertain. Trimming removed 4 bases from V and 6 bases from J, with 8 bases in between. CDR3 size: 11 residues. Looked up from germline, CDR1 is SQVTM and CDR2 is ANQGSEA. The CDR3 region is CSVGYADTQYF. In nucleotides, the CDR3 is TGCAGCGTTGGGTACGCGGATACGCAGTATTTT.

The chain couples TRBV20-1 to TRBJ2-4; the D gene is possibly TRBD2 (6 bases). The J call may be incorrect, as the DNA end agrees better with TRBJ2-5. Germline-derived CDR1 and CDR2 are DFQATT and SNEGSKA (reference sequence). The CDR3 spans 13 residues. The CDR3 bases are TGCAGTGCGGGAGGCAGAGCGAAAGAGACCCAGTACTTC. Translation gives CSAGGRAKETQYF.

The J gene is TRBJ2-3, the V gene TRBV14; either TRBD1 or TRBD2 may fit D (6 bases each). Trimming removed 0 bases from V and 0 bases from J, with 13 bases in between. Germline V gene sequence: CDR1 SGHDN, CDR2 FVKESK. The CDR3 covers 17 residues. The DNA of the CDR3 is TGTGCCAGCAGCCAAGAGTTCGGGGGCCCTAGCACAGATACGCAGTATTTT. Amino acids: CASSQEFGGPSTDTQYF.

The chain recombines TRBV18 with TRBJ2-7; 8 nucleotides align to TRBD1. Germline-derived CDR1 and CDR2 are KGHSH and LQKENI. V was pared by 3 bases and J by 3 bases, with 10 bases of the junction left unmatched. The CDR3 totals 16 residues. The CDR3 loop is CASSPGRTDRGYEQYF. DNA for the CDR3: TGTGCCAGCTCACCGGGAAGAACCGACAGGGGCTACGAGCAGTACTTC.

This clonotype was detected a few times. The chain joins TRBV6-6 to TRBJ1-5; 8 positions agree with TRBD1. The germline gives CDR1 MNHNY, CDR2 SVGAGI (reference sequence). The ends lost 4 bases at V and 4 bases at J; junction bases unmatched: 6. This CDR3 has 15 amino acids. CDR3: CASSWGTGKNQPQHF. The CDR3 bases are TGTGCCAGCAGTTGGGGGACAGGCAAAAATCAGCCCCAGCATTTT.

The chain couples TRBV29-1 to TRBJ1-2; 8 nucleotides align to TRBD1. The CDR3 sequence is 16 residues long. V trimming: 2 bases; J trimming: 5 bases; junction bases outside the gene matches: 13. In germline, CDR1 is SQVTM, CDR2 ANQGSEA. Here the CDR3 reads CSVEPLRSDRVYGYTF. DNA for the CDR3: TGCAGCGTTGAACCACTTAGGTCGGACAGGGTTTATGGCTACACCTTC.

This chain uses TRBV7-9 with TRBJ1-2; D is perhaps TRBD1 (5 bases). The CDR3 extends over 13 amino acids. CDR1 is SEHNR, CDR2 FQNEAQ, per germline (reference sequence). Deletions cut 4 bases from V and 7 bases from J, with 13 bases between. CDR3 in amino acids: CASSSPHGGGYTF. CDR3 nucleotides: TGTGCCAGCAGCTCCCCCCATGGGGGTGGCTACACCTTC.

The chain couples TRBV25-1 to TRBJ2-1, with a tentative D call TRBD1 (5 bases). This CDR3 spans 14 amino acids. V lost 1 base and J 5 bases, leaving 9 bases between the germline ends. Germline lookup yields CDR1 MGHDK and CDR2 SYGVNS. The CDR3 here is CASSELPGHNEQFF. As DNA, the CDR3 is TGTGCCAGCAGTGAATTGCCAGGGCACAATGAGCAGTTCTTC.

This chain connects TRBV10-2 to TRBJ2-7, with 10 positions matching TRBD2. Germline values: CDR1 WSHSY, CDR2 SAAADI. The length of the CDR3 is 12 residues. V shed 5 bases, J shed 6 bases, and the junction held 1 base outside the gene matches. The CDR3 sequence is CASSIAGGEQYF. The CDR3 DNA reads TGCGCCAGCAGTATAGCGGGAGGCGAGCAGTACTTC.

V and J are TRBV4-2 and TRBJ1-1; TRBD1 aligns across 10 bases. This CDR3 spans 14 amino acids. V gave up 5 bases and J gave up 10 bases; unmatched junction bases: 10. Germline CDR1 is LGHNA and CDR2 is YNFKEQ. The CDR3 reads CASSKETGGEGAFF. CDR3 in DNA: TGTGCCAGCAGCAAGGAGACAGGGGGCGAGGGAGCTTTCTTT.

The chain carries TRBV4-1 and TRBJ2-1, with 11 positions matching TRBD2. J lost 4 bases, V lost 9 bases, and 5 bases had no gene match. The CDR3 consists of 14 residues. Germline V gene data show CDR1 as MGHRA and CDR2 as YSYEKL. CDR3: CASSTSGAYNEQFF. The CDR3 DNA reads as TGCGCCAGTTCGACTAGCGGGGCGTACAATGAGCAGTTCTTC.

The V and J genes are TRBV7-8 and TRBJ2-7, with D possibly TRBD1 on 6 matching bases. Trimming stripped 0 bases from V and 6 bases from J, with 12 bases between. CDR1 and CDR2 from the germline V gene are SGHVS and FQNEAQ. The CDR3 has 14 residues. DNA for the CDR3: TGTGCCAGCAGCTTAGCGATACAGGGTGGCGAGCAGTACTTC. Residues: CASSLAIQGGEQYF.

Only a few counts were recorded for this clonotype. V gene TRBV5-1 combines with J gene TRBJ2-4; 8 nucleotides align to TRBD1. The CDR3 contains 15 residues. J was trimmed by 7 bases and V by 0 bases; bases with no gene match: 6. Germline V CDR1 and CDR2: SGHRS, YFSETQ. CDR3 in DNA: TGCGCCAGCAGCTTGGGAGGACCAGGGGGCAACATTCAGTACTTC. It translates to CASSLGGPGGNIQYF. Full variable domain (outside the CDR3, taken from reference TRBV5-1 and TRBJ2-4): KAGVTQTPRYLIKTRGQQVTLSCSPISGHRSVSWYQQTPGQGLQFLFEYFSETQRNKGNFPGRFSGRQFSNSRSEMNVSTLELGDSALYLCASSLGGPGGNIQYFGAGTRLSVL.

This clonotype was observed a handful of times. The rearrangement links TRBV20-1 to TRBJ1-1, with D maybe TRBD1 (6 bases). Germline loops: CDR1 DFQATT, CDR2 SNEGSKA (reference sequence). The CDR3 runs 14 residues. The V gene lost 3 bases and the J gene lost 1 base, with 12 bases spanning the gap. This chain's CDR3 is CSASGGGPNTEAFF. CDR3 nucleotide sequence: TGCAGTGCTAGTGGAGGGGGACCGAACACTGAAGCTTTCTTT.

CDR3 sequence reads: CASSTTWGARTQYF. CDR3 nucleotide sequence: TGTGCCAGCAGTACGACATGGGGGGCGAGGACCCAGTACTTC. V usage is TRBV6-1 and J usage is TRBJ2-5; D might be TRBD1 or TRBD2, each matching 6 bases. Trimming pared 5 bases from V and 7 bases from J, leaving 17 bases between. The CDR3 totals 14 residues. Germline lookup yields CDR1 MNHNS and CDR2 SASEGT.

The chain is built from TRBV7-9 and TRBJ2-3, with D maybe TRBD1 (6 bases). Per germline, CDR1 SEHNR and CDR2 FQNEAQ (reference sequence). V lost 10 bases and J lost 0, with 17 bases in between. This CDR3 is 15 amino acids long. CDR3 sequence (DNA): TGTGCCACCATAAAAACAGGGACCAGCACAGATACGCAGTATTTT. The encoded protein is CATIKTGTSTDTQYF.

This clonotype was observed a few times. This chain joins TRBV4-1 and TRBJ2-3; TRBD1 matches 8 bases. Germline CDR1 reads MGHRA; CDR2 reads YSYEKL. V was clipped by 3 bases and J by 0 bases; unmatched bases: 5. The CDR3 extends over 16 amino acids. CDR3 nucleotide sequence: TGCGCCAGCAGCCACCTCAGGGGGCTTAGCACAGATACGCAGTATTTT. Its protein product is CASSHLRGLSTDTQYF.

V is TRBV5-1 and J is TRBJ2-6; no definite D call. V was clipped by 3 bases and J by 0 bases, with 10 bases between them. CDR3 length equals 16 residues. Looked up from germline, CDR1 is SGHRS and CDR2 is YFSETQ. DNA of the CDR3: TGCGCCAGCAGCTGGCGCAGTAGCTCTGGGGCCAACGTCCTGACTTTC. This gives the protein CASSWRSSSGANVLTF.

This clonotype was recorded a few times. The chain uses TRBV4-2 and TRBJ2-3; D gene unclear. Germline CDR1 and CDR2: LGHNA and YNFKEQ. The germline V and J ends were trimmed by 0 bases and 6 bases, with 13 bases remaining between them. The CDR3 runs 15 residues. Here the CDR3 reads CASSQDPGLTDTQYF. For the CDR3, the DNA is TGTGCCAGCAGCCAAGATCCGGGTCTGACGGATACGCAGTATTTT.

The V call is TRBV10-3, the J call TRBJ2-3, with D possibly matching TRBD2 (6 bases). The germline CDR1 and CDR2 sequences are ENHRY and SYGVKD. CDR3 length: 15 amino acids. Trimming removed 10 bases from V and 1 base from J, with 18 bases in between. The CDR3: CATSPGVTGTDTQYF. The CDR3 DNA follows: TGTGCCACCTCTCCGGGGGTCACAGGCACAGATACGCAGTATTTT.